The clone carrying this TCR beta chain was picked up many times. Its antigen is unknown. The library was prepared for alpha chains; this beta chain is a stray read, so its frequency means little. This sample was taken from a study of spatial heterogeneity in lung cancer. Whole-study context: The library had UMIs, and each TCR and UMI pair averaged more than ten raw reads.

The CDR3 is made up of 15 amino acids. Broader study findings: Counts of expanded alpha and beta TCRs within tumors tracked the tumor nonsynonymous mutation count.

Noted time point: sample taken at primary tumor resection. Tumor, nontumor lung or frozen PBMC supplied whole RNA, sequenced without sorting. TCRdb reprocessed the 5' RACE reads with MiXCR, giving one entry per CDR3 protein. The repertoire holds fewer than 11,000 distinct CDR3 sequences, with roughly an eighth as singletons. The sequence was obtained from a male donor with early-stage non-small cell lung cancer. The specimen comprised lung tumor tissue, sampled at surgery. This chain links TRBV21-1 with TRBJ2-3; the table's D call, TRBD2, was not checked against the DNA. TRBV21-1 represents a pseudogene. CDR3 DNA: TGTGCCAGCCCTCGGGGAGTGAGGAGGTGGGATACGCAGTATTTT. It yields the protein CASPRGVRRWDTQYF.